The entry below describes one TCR beta chain. The trim removed 4 bases at V and 3 bases at J, leaving 4 bases unmatched. The CDR3 is 14 amino acids. CDR1 is SGHKS, CDR2 YYEKEE, per germline (reference sequence). These data are taken from a study of T cell changes during pregnancy in multiple sclerosis. Method: immunoSEQ multiplex PCR; TCRdb's copy keeps in-frame clones and lacks some. Of some 54,000 clones listed, 85% to 95% are singletons. This receptor was obtained from a female donor with multiple sclerosis, enrolled in a pregnancy study. V usage is TRBV5-5 and J usage is TRBJ2-7; 10 bases agree with TRBD1. The sample in question was CD8+ T cells from peripheral blood mononuclear cells, obtained in the third trimester of pregnancy. DNA of the CDR3: TGTGCCAGCAGCCACTGGACAGGGGGCTACGAGCAGTACTTC. Protein sequence: CASSHWTGGYEQYF.